The rows below give T cell receptor beta chains drawn from one sample of a study of spatial heterogeneity in lung cancer. TCRdb fed the 5' RACE reads into MiXCR, producing one record per CDR3 protein. The sample includes around 100,000 distinct CDR3 sequences, around 4.8% seen only once; the top ten take 21%. Material: lung tumor tissue, obtained at surgery. The receptors shown here come from a male donor with early-stage non-small cell lung cancer. Each CDR3 is given with its conserved first and last residue. D genes are given only for firm matches. Expanded clones get a size class; other rows say once, few or many, or leave the size out.

size: many
J: TRBJ2-7
D: NA
V: TRBV10-3
DNA: TGTGCCATCGGTACGGGGTACGAGCAGTACTTC
CDR3: CAIGTGYEQYF

size: many
J: TRBJ1-2
D: NA
V: TRBV4-1
DNA: TGCGCCAGCAGCCTTGAGGGACACCTGAACTATGGCTACACCTTC
CDR3: CASSLEGHLNYGYTF

size: many
J: TRBJ2-1
D: TRBD2
V: TRBV6-6
DNA: TGTGCCAGCACCCCCCAAGGGACTAGCAGCTACAATGAGCAGTTCTTC
CDR3: CASTPQGTSSYNEQFF

size: many
J: TRBJ1-4
D: NA
V: TRBV11-2
DNA: TGTGCCAGCAGCCCCTCCGGCGAAAAACTGTTTTTT
CDR3: CASSPSGEKLFF

size: NA
J: TRBJ1-2
D: NA
V: TRBV2
DNA: TGTGCCAGCAGTGAAGTAGAGACCCCAGAGGATGGCTACACCTTC
CDR3: CASSEVETPEDGYTF

size: many
J: TRBJ2-7
D: NA
V: TRBV12-3/TRBV12-4
DNA: TGTGCCAGCACCCGGCGGCTAACATCCGCGCAGTACTTC
CDR3: CASTRRLTSAQYF

size: many
J: TRBJ1-2
D: TRBD1
V: TRBV14
DNA: TGTGCCAGCAGCCAAACCCAGGGGGGAAACTATGGCTACACCTTC
CDR3: CASSQTQGGNYGYTF

size: many
J: TRBJ2-1
D: TRBD2
V: TRBV5-1
DNA: TGCGCCAGCAGCCCGGCTGGGGGACTAGCGGGAGGGCCATCATACAATGAGCAGTTCTTC
CDR3: CASSPAGGLAGGPSYNEQFF

size: many
J: TRBJ1-5
D: NA
V: TRBV27
DNA: TGTGCCAGCAGTTTAGGAGGGACAAATCAGCCCCAGCATTTT
CDR3: CASSLGGTNQPQHF

size: many
J: TRBJ2-7
D: TRBD2
V: TRBV12-3/TRBV12-4
DNA: TGTGCCAGCAGGCAACCGGGGGGCTCCTACGAGCAGTACTTC
CDR3: CASRQPGGSYEQYF

size: many
J: TRBJ2-1
D: TRBD2
V: TRBV5-1
DNA: TGCGCCAGCAGCTTCGGTCCCCTAGCGGATGCCTACAATGAGCAGTTCTTC
CDR3: CASSFGPLADAYNEQFF

size: many
J: TRBJ2-7
D: NA
V: TRBV7-3
DNA: TGTGCCAGCAGCAGCTGGGGTTGGGACTTACCTTACGAGCAGTACTTC
CDR3: CASSSWGWDLPYEQYF

size: many
J: TRBJ2-7
D: NA
V: TRBV28
DNA: TGTGCCAGCAGTTTTTGGAGGAGTGAGCAGTACTTC
CDR3: CASSFWRSEQYF

size: many
J: TRBJ2-3
D: NA
V: TRBV20-1
DNA: TGCAGTGCTAAACAGGGTTCTACACATAGCACAGATACGCAGTATTTT
CDR3: CSAKQGSTHSTDTQYF

size: many
J: TRBJ2-3
D: NA
V: TRBV7-9
DNA: TGTGCCAGCAGCCCAACGGACTTGCGCACAGATACGCAGTATTTT
CDR3: CASSPTDLRTDTQYF

size: many
J: TRBJ1-5
D: NA
V: TRBV6-1
DNA: TGTGCCAGCAGTGAAGGGGGCTCAGGGCCCCAGCATTTT
CDR3: CASSEGGSGPQHF

size: many
J: TRBJ2-5
D: NA
V: TRBV6-6
DNA: TGTGCCAGCAGTTATCGGGGAGGCGAGACCCAGTACTTC
CDR3: CASSYRGGETQYF

size: many
J: TRBJ2-7
D: TRBD2
V: TRBV11-2
DNA: TGTGCCAGCAGCTCGAGGACTAGCGCAAGCGAGCAGTACTTC
CDR3: CASSSRTSASEQYF

size: many
J: TRBJ2-3
D: NA
V: TRBV7-9
DNA: TGTGCCAGCAGCTCGGAATGGGTGGAGGATACGCAGTATTTT
CDR3: CASSSEWVEDTQYF

size: many
J: TRBJ2-1
D: NA
V: TRBV12-3/TRBV12-4
DNA: TGTGCCAGCAGGCCTTGGTCCTTAGCCGACAATGAGCAGTTCTTC
CDR3: CASRPWSLADNEQFF

size: many
J: TRBJ2-1
D: NA
V: TRBV4-1
DNA: TGCGCCAGCAGCCCAACGGGAAGCGTGGGCGCCGAGGGCAATGAGCAGTTCTTC
CDR3: CASSPTGSVGAEGNEQFF

size: few
J: TRBJ1-6
D: TRBD1
V: TRBV3-1
DNA: TGTGCCAGCAGCCAAGTCGGGACAGGAAATTCACCCCTCCACTTT
CDR3: CASSQVGTGNSPLHF

size: NA
J: TRBJ2-7
D: TRBD2
V: TRBV27
DNA: TGTGCCAGCAGCCCTCGTGAAGGACTAGCGGGCTTCTCCTACGAGCAGTACTTC
CDR3: CASSPREGLAGFSYEQYF

size: NA
J: TRBJ1-2
D: NA
V: TRBV2
DNA: TGTGCCAGCAGTGAGCAACCGGTGGATGGCTACACCTTC
CDR3: CASSEQPVDGYTF

size: many
J: TRBJ1-3
D: NA
V: TRBV21-1
DNA: TGTGCCAGCAGCAAGGGAGGCTCTGGAAACACCATATATTTT
CDR3: CASSKGGSGNTIYF

size: few
J: TRBJ2-3
D: NA
V: TRBV28
DNA: TGTGCCAGCACCGATCTGGGGGGCGCAGATACGCAGTATTTT
CDR3: CASTDLGGADTQYF

size: NA
J: TRBJ2-5
D: NA
V: TRBV24-1
DNA: TGTGCCACCAGTGACAGTGGATTTTCTATCCAAGAGACCCAGTACTTC
CDR3: CATSDSGFSIQETQYF

size: many
J: TRBJ2-3
D: TRBD1
V: TRBV12-3/TRBV12-4
DNA: TGTGCCAGCAGTCCCTCTACGGGACAGGACACAGATACGCAGTATTTT
CDR3: CASSPSTGQDTDTQYF

size: many
J: TRBJ1-1
D: NA
V: TRBV6-5
DNA: TGTGCCAGCAGTTACTCGCCCCAGAGCATGAACACTGAAGCTTTCTTT
CDR3: CASSYSPQSMNTEAFF

size: NA
J: TRBJ2-5
D: NA
V: TRBV6-2/TRBV6-3
DNA: TGTGCCAGCAGTCCCGACTGGCAACAAGAGACCCAGTACTTC
CDR3: CASSPDWQQETQYF

size: NA
J: TRBJ1-5
D: NA
V: TRBV9
DNA: TGTGCCAGCAGCGATGGCGGAAACTATCAGCCCCAGCATTTT
CDR3: CASSDGGNYQPQHF

size: few
J: TRBJ1-2
D: NA
V: TRBV18
DNA: TGTGCCAGCTCACCAATGGAATCGGCAATCCATGGCTACACCTTC
CDR3: CASSPMESAIHGYTF

size: many
J: TRBJ2-2
D: TRBD1
V: TRBV10-3
DNA: TGTGCCATCCAAAATCAGGGGGCTGGCGGGGAGCTGTTTTTT
CDR3: CAIQNQGAGGELFF

size: many
J: TRBJ1-1
D: NA
V: TRBV28
DNA: TGTGCCAGCAGTTTACCGGACAGATTGATTGAAGCTTTCTTT
CDR3: CASSLPDRLIEAFF

size: many
J: TRBJ1-2
D: TRBD1
V: TRBV20-1
DNA: TGCAGTGCTGGGGGACAGTATGGCTACACCTTC
CDR3: CSAGGQYGYTF

size: NA
J: TRBJ1-2
D: NA
V: TRBV11-2
DNA: TGTGCCAGCAGCTCCGGGCCGGGGACCTATGGCTACACCTTC
CDR3: CASSSGPGTYGYTF

size: many
J: TRBJ2-2
D: TRBD1
V: TRBV28
DNA: TGTGCCAGCAGTTTACCCGACAGGGGTGGAACCGGGGAGCTGTTTTTT
CDR3: CASSLPDRGGTGELFF

size: NA
J: TRBJ2-7
D: NA
V: TRBV3-1
DNA: TGTGCCAGCAGCCAAGACGTCAGATCAGACGAGCAGTACTTC
CDR3: CASSQDVRSDEQYF

size: NA
J: TRBJ1-5
D: TRBD1
V: TRBV4-1
DNA: TGCGCCAGCAGCCAAGTGTACAGGGGGACGCCCCAGCATTTT
CDR3: CASSQVYRGTPQHF

size: many
J: TRBJ2-2
D: NA
V: TRBV11-2
DNA: TGTGCCAGCAGAGGGGGTGGGGTTGACGGGGAGCTGTTTTTT
CDR3: CASRGGGVDGELFF

size: NA
J: TRBJ2-7
D: TRBD2
V: TRBV20-1
DNA: TGCAGTGCTAGAGAAGCGGGAAGCTTCCTCTACGAGCAGTACTTC
CDR3: CSAREAGSFLYEQYF

size: many
J: TRBJ1-5
D: NA
V: TRBV4-1
DNA: TGCGCCAGCAGCCAAGACTCCGGGACATTTTATAGTCAGCCCCAGCATTTT
CDR3: CASSQDSGTFYSQPQHF

size: few
J: TRBJ2-1
D: TRBD2
V: TRBV4-1
DNA: TGCGCCAGCAGCCAAAACTTCCCGGGACTAGCGGGGGAGGGGCAGTTCTTC
CDR3: CASSQNFPGLAGEGQFF

size: few
J: TRBJ1-1
D: NA
V: TRBV4-1
DNA: TGCGCCAGCAGCCAAGACCCCCTCGTCGCGACTGAAGCTTTCTTT
CDR3: CASSQDPLVATEAFF

size: NA
J: TRBJ2-5
D: NA
V: TRBV9
DNA: TGTGCCAGCAGCGTCTCGATACGACTGGGGGAGACCCAGTACTTC
CDR3: CASSVSIRLGETQYF

size: NA
J: TRBJ2-2
D: NA
V: TRBV12-3/TRBV12-4
DNA: TGTGCCAGCAGTCCCTCGATGAACACCGGGGAGCTGTTTTTT
CDR3: CASSPSMNTGELFF

size: medium-sized
J: TRBJ2-1
D: NA
V: TRBV7-9
DNA: TGTGCCAGCAGCTTTGGATTCTCCTCCAATGAGCAGTTCTTC
CDR3: CASSFGFSSNEQFF

size: many
J: TRBJ2-7
D: TRBD1
V: TRBV6-6
DNA: TGTGCCAGCAGCCTGTCAGGGGGCGAGCAGTACTTC
CDR3: CASSLSGGEQYF

size: NA
J: TRBJ2-1
D: TRBD2
V: TRBV7-9
DNA: TGTGCCAGCAGCCCGTGGACTAGCGAGGGCAATGAGCAGTTCTTC
CDR3: CASSPWTSEGNEQFF

size: few
J: TRBJ2-1
D: NA
V: TRBV5-1
DNA: TGCGCCAGCAGCTTGCTTCCGGGGACCCACAATGAGCAGTTCTTC
CDR3: CASSLLPGTHNEQFF

size: many
J: TRBJ2-1
D: NA
V: TRBV25-1
DNA: TGTGCCAGCAGTGCCTTTAGGGGAATTTCTACGGATGAGCAGTTCTTC
CDR3: CASSAFRGISTDEQFF

size: many
J: TRBJ2-7
D: NA
V: TRBV3-1
DNA: TGTGCCAGCAGCCAAGATCTCCTCCGGTCCTACGAGCAGTACTTC
CDR3: CASSQDLLRSYEQYF

size: many
J: TRBJ2-3
D: NA
V: TRBV28
DNA: TGTGCCAGCAGTTTATTTGATGGTGGTACGCAGTATTTT
CDR3: CASSLFDGGTQYF

size: many
J: TRBJ1-2
D: NA
V: TRBV7-9
DNA: TGTGCCAGCAGCTTCGATCGCAGTTATGGCTACACCTTC
CDR3: CASSFDRSYGYTF

size: NA
J: TRBJ2-3
D: NA
V: TRBV28
DNA: TGTGCCAGCAGTTTATTACGTATCGGGCGATCTAGCACAGATACGCAGTATTTT
CDR3: CASSLLRIGRSSTDTQYF

size: many
J: TRBJ2-7
D: NA
V: TRBV10-1
DNA: TGCGCCAGCAGTGATTTCTTCGTTTCGCGAGGCCCCTACGAGCAGTACTTC
CDR3: CASSDFFVSRGPYEQYF

size: NA
J: TRBJ1-1
D: NA
V: TRBV30
DNA: TGTGCCTGGAATGCAGGACTCATGAACACTGAAGCTTTCTTT
CDR3: CAWNAGLMNTEAFF